This is a list of T cell receptor beta chains from one sample in a study of cytomegalovirus exposure and HLA in healthy donors. This table comes from immunoSEQ multiplex PCR, and its TCRdb copy is limited to in-frame clones, with some not included. The table for this sample gives about 96,000 clones. The sample was PBMCs. These receptors came from a woman aged 30 to 39 in good health and CMV-seronegative. CDR3s include the opening cysteine and the closing phenylalanine or tryptophan. D genes are given only for firm matches.

>TRBD2|TRBV7-9|TRBJ2-7
CASSLPQRGPYEQYF
TGTGCCAGCAGCTTACCCCAGCGGGGGCCCTACGAGCAGTACTTC
>-|TRBV6-4|TRBJ2-3
CASSDTARGGGTDTQYF
TGTGCCAGCAGTGACACGGCTAGGGGGGGTGGCACAGATACGCAGTATTTT
>TRBD2|TRBV7-3|TRBJ2-1
CASRRPGLGSYGEQFF
TGTGCCAGCAGGCGCCCGGGACTAGGAAGCTATGGCGAGCAGTTCTTC
>-|TRBV6-5|TRBJ1-5
CASSYNQGIQPQHF
TGTGCCAGCAGTTACAATCAGGGGATACAGCCCCAGCATTTT
>-|TRBV18|TRBJ2-7
CASSPTERGSPEQYF
TGTGCCAGCTCACCAACGGAACGAGGTAGCCCCGAGCAGTACTTC
>TRBD1|TRBV9|TRBJ2-1
CASSVVGGQGHEQFF
TGTGCCAGCAGCGTAGTGGGAGGACAGGGCCATGAGCAGTTCTTC
>-|TRBV6-5|TRBJ2-2
CASSYSADTGELFF
TGTGCCAGCAGTTACTCGGCAGACACCGGGGAGCTGTTTTTT
>TRBD1|TRBV18|TRBJ1-5
CASSPQGGGNQPQHF
TGTGCCAGCTCACCCCAGGGGGGCGGAAATCAGCCCCAGCATTTT
>TRBD2|TRBV5-6|TRBJ2-1
CASSLVRTSGGAVYNEQFF
TGTGCCAGCAGCTTGGTTCGGACTAGCGGGGGGGCTGTTTACAATGAGCAGTTCTTC
>TRBD1|TRBV28|TRBJ1-1
CASSSNTDRGKEYTEAFF
TGTGCCAGCAGTTCTAATACGGACAGGGGAAAGGAGTACACTGAAGCTTTCTTT
>-|TRBV7-8|TRBJ2-7
CASSSLRQSYEQYF
TGTGCCAGCAGCTCGCTCAGACAGTCCTACGAGCAGTACTTC
>-|TRBV27|TRBJ2-7
CASSRQGRYEQYF
TGTGCCAGCAGTCGCCAGGGTCGCTACGAGCAGTACTTC
>TRBD2|TRBV19|TRBJ2-7
CASSNLAGGSYEQYF
TGTGCCAGTAGCAACCTAGCGGGAGGTTCCTACGAGCAGTACTTC
>TRBD1|TRBV6-1|TRBJ1-1
CASSEGRTGVNTEAFF
TGTGCCAGCAGTGAAGGAAGGACAGGGGTGAACACTGAAGCTTTCTTT
>-|TRBV21-1|TRBJ2-7
CASSKYGQGAHEQYF
TGTGCCAGCAGCAAGTACGGACAGGGGGCCCACGAGCAGTACTTC
>-|TRBV27|TRBJ2-5
CASSSRHVQETQYF
TGTGCCAGCAGTTCACGACACGTGCAAGAGACCCAGTACTTC
>-|TRBV6-5|TRBJ1-2
CASSQGTPPGYGYTF
TGTGCCAGCAGTCAAGGTACCCCCCCGGGCTATGGCTACACCTTC
>-|TRBV5-1|TRBJ2-2
CASSLGQGIDAGELFF
TGCGCCAGCAGCTTAGGGCAGGGAATAGACGCCGGGGAGCTGTTTTTT
>-|TRBV29-1|TRBJ1-2
CSVDRGQPDGYTF
TGCAGCGTTGATAGAGGTCAACCGGATGGCTACACCTTC
>TRBD2|TRBV28|TRBJ2-2
CASRRAGGPSSGELFF
TGTGCCAGCCGGAGGGCGGGAGGGCCGTCCTCCGGGGAGCTGTTTTTT
>-|TRBV5-4|TRBJ2-2
CASSLYRTGELFF
TGTGCCAGCAGCTTGTACCGGACCGGGGAGCTGTTTTTT
>TRBD1|TRBV2|TRBJ2-7
CASRDREIQYDEQYF
TGTGCCAGCAGGGACAGGGAAATTCAGTACGACGAGCAGTACTTC
>TRBD2|TRBV5-1|TRBJ2-7
CASGRDPGAGAGYEQYF
TGCGCCAGCGGTAGGGACCCCGGGGCGGGAGCCGGCTACGAGCAGTACTTC
>TRBD1|TRBV7-3|TRBJ2-5
CASSQEGQGGETQYF
TGTGCCAGCAGCCAAGAGGGACAGGGGGGAGAGACCCAGTACTTC
>-|TRBV19|TRBJ1-2
CASSPPRPGAGYGYTF
TGTGCCAGTAGTCCGCCCCGGCCAGGGGCAGGCTATGGCTACACCTTC
>TRBD2|TRBV11-2|TRBJ2-3
CASSSFSGGGTDTQYF
TGTGCCAGCAGCTCATTTAGCGGGGGAGGGACAGATACGCAGTATTTT
>-|TRBV5-1|TRBJ2-5
CASARGGFDQETQYF
TGCGCCAGCGCCCGAGGCGGCTTCGACCAAGAGACCCAGTACTTC
>-|TRBV9|TRBJ2-1
CASSVVVGTTYNEQFF
TGTGCCAGCAGCGTTGTAGTAGGGACAACTTACAATGAGCAGTTCTTC
>-|TRBV27|TRBJ2-2
CASSLSGTGELFF
TGTGCCAGCAGTTTATCCGGCACCGGGGAGCTGTTTTTT
>TRBD1|TRBV14|TRBJ2-5
CASSDRVKETQYF
TGTGCCAGCAGCGACAGGGTGAAGGAGACCCAGTACTTC
>TRBD2|TRBV10-3|TRBJ2-3
CAIRSGGTDTQYF
TGTGCCATCAGAAGCGGGGGGACAGATACGCAGTATTTT
>-|TRBV23-1|TRBJ2-3
CASSQSVREGSTDTQYF
TGCGCCAGCAGTCAATCGGTGAGGGAAGGAAGCACAGATACGCAGTATTTT
>-|TRBV28|TRBJ1-1
CASSWRGQMNTEAFF
TGTGCCAGCAGTTGGCGTGGACAGATGAACACTGAAGCTTTCTTT
>-|TRBV28|TRBJ1-5
CASSRGGQPQHF
TGTGCCAGCAGTCGGGGGGGTCAGCCCCAGCATTTT
>-|TRBV4-1|TRBJ2-7
CASSPQGGRTYEQYF
TGCGCCAGCAGCCCGCAGGGTGGTAGGACCTACGAGCAGTACTTC
>TRBD1|TRBV18|TRBJ1-1
CASSPDRTTEAFF
TGTGCCAGCTCACCGGACAGGACCACTGAAGCTTTCTTT
>TRBD1|TRBV27|TRBJ1-1
CASSGDRGNTEAFF
TGTGCCAGCAGTGGAGACAGGGGGAACACTGAAGCTTTCTTT
>-|TRBV5-6|TRBJ2-7
CASSLWEKGTYEQYF
TGTGCCAGCAGCCTGTGGGAGAAGGGCACCTACGAGCAGTACTTC
>TRBD1|TRBV9|TRBJ2-3
CASSVEGTGGAPDTQYF
TGTGCCAGCAGCGTAGAGGGGACAGGGGGCGCACCAGATACGCAGTATTTT
>TRBD1|TRBV9|TRBJ1-2
CASSVLTGGNYGYTF
TGTGCCAGCAGCGTGCTAACAGGGGGTAACTATGGCTACACCTTC
>-|TRBV5-4|TRBJ1-3
CASSLYGSGNTIYF
TGTGCCAGCAGCTTGTACGGCTCTGGAAACACCATATATTTT
>TRBD1|TRBV2|TRBJ2-7
CASRKGGQGAPEQYF
TGTGCCAGCAGGAAGGGGGGACAGGGGGCGCCCGAGCAGTACTTC